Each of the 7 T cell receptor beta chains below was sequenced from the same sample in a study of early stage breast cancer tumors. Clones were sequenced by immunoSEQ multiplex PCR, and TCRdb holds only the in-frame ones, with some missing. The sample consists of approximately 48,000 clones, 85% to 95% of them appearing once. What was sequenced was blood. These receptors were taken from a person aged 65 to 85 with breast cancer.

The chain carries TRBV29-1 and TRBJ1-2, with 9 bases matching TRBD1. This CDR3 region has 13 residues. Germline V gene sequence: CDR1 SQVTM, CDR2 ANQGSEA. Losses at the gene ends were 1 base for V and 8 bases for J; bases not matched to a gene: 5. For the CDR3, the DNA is TGCAGCGTTGAAGGACAGGGGGTAAGGGGCTACACCTTC. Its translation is CSVEGQGVRGYTF.

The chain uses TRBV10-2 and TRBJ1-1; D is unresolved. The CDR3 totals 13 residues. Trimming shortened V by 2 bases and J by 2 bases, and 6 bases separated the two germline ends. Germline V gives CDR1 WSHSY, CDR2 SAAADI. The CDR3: CASSELRNTEAFF. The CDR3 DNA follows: TGCGCCAGCAGTGAGCTGAGAAACACTGAAGCTTTCTTT.

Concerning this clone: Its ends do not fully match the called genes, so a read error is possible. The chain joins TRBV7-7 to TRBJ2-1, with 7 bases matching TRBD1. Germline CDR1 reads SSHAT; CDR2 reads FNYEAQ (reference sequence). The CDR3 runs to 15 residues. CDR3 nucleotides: TGTGCTAGCAGCTTAGGGACGGGACAGTACAATGAGCAGTTCTTC. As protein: CASSLGTGQYNEQFF. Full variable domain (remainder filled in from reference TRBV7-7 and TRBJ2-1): GAGVSQSPRYKVTKRGQDVTLRCDPISSHATLYWYQQALGQGPEFLTYFNYEAQPDKSGLPSDRFSAERPEGSISTLTIQRTEQRDSAMYRCASSLGTGQYNEQFFGPGTRLTVL.

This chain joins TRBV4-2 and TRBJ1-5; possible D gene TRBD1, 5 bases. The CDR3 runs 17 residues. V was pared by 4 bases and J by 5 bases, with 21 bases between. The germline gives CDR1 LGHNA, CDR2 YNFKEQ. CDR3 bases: TGTGCCAGCAGCCCCGCCCGTAGCGGGGGGAGCGATCAGCCCCAGCATTTT. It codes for CASSPARSGGSDQPQHF.

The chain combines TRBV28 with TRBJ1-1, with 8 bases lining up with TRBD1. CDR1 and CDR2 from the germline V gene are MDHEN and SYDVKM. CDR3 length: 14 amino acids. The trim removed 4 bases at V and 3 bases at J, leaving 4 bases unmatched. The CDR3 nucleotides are TGTGCCAGCAGTTCGCCAGGGGGCTACACTGAAGCTTTCTTT. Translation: CASSSPGGYTEAFF.

The CDR3 loop reads CASIKTGFTAEAFF. The CDR3 coding sequence is TGTGCCAGCATCAAGACGGGGTTTACAGCTGAAGCTTTCTTT. The chain joins TRBV5-8 to TRBJ1-1; the D is unclear. This CDR3 spans 14 amino acids. V lost 6 bases and J 6 bases, leaving 18 bases between the germline ends. Germline lookup yields CDR1 SGHTS and CDR2 YDEGEE.

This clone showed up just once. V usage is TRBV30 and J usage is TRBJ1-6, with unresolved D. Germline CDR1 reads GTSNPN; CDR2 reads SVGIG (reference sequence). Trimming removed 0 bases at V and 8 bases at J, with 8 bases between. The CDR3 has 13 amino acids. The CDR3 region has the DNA TGTGCCTGGAGTGTACAGACATATTCACCCCTCCACTTT. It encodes CAWSVQTYSPLHF.